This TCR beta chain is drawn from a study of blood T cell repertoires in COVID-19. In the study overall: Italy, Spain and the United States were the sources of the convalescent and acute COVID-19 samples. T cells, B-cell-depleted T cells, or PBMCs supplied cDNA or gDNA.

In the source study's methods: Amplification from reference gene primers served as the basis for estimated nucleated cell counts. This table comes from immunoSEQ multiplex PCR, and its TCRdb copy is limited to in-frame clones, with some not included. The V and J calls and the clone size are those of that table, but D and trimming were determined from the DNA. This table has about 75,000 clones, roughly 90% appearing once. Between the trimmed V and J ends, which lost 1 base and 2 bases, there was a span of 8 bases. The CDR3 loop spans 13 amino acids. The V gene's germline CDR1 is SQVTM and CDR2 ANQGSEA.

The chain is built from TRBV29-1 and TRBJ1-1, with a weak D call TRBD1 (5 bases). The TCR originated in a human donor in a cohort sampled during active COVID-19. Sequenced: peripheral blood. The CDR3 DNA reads TGCAGCGTTGAAGGGGGCGTTAACACTGAAGCTTTCTTT. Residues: CSVEGGVNTEAFF.